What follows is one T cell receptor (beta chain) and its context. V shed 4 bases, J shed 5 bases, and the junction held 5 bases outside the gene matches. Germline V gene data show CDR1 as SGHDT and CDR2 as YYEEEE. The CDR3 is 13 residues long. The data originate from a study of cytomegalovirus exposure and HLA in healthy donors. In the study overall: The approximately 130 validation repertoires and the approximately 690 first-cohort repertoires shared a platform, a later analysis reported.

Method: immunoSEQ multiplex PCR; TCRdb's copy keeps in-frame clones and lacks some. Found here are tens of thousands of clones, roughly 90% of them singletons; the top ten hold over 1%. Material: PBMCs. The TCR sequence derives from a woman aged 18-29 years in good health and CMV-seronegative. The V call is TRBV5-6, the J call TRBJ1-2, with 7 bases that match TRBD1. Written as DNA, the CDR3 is TGTGCCAGCAGCAAGGGGGCGGGGTATGGCTACACCTTC. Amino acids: CASSKGAGYGYTF.